Below are 19 T cell receptor beta chains sequenced from a single sample in a study of cytomegalovirus exposure and HLA in healthy donors. PCR primers comprised 60 Vbeta and 13 Jbeta primers. Sequenced by immunoSEQ multiplex PCR; TCRdb stores in-frame clones only, minus some. The sample lists some 150,000 clones; 77% were seen once. Sequencing was performed on PBMCs. These receptors all come from a female donor in good health and CMV-seronegative.

This chain joins TRBV29-1 and TRBJ1-2, with 7 bases identical to TRBD1. V lost 7 bases to trimming and J lost 7 bases; unmatched junction nucleotides: 9. This CDR3 spans 12 amino acids. CDR1 is SQVTM, CDR2 ANQGSEA, per germline. The DNA for the CDR3 is TGCAGCGGAAACACAGGGGCGGGTGGCTACACCTTC. Protein product: CSGNTGAGGYTF.

V and J are TRBV7-2 and TRBJ2-7, with D maybe TRBD2 (6 bases). The CDR3 has 13 residues. V gave up 1 base and J gave up 3 bases, with 7 bases separating them. Germline V gene sequence: CDR1 SGHTA, CDR2 FQGNSA. The CDR3 here is CASSLGGVYEQYF. CDR3 bases: TGTGCCAGCAGCTTAGGGGGGGTCTACGAGCAGTACTTC.

Only a few counts were recorded for this clone. The chain uses TRBV9 and TRBJ2-1, with 8 bases that match TRBD2. The CDR3 extends over 15 amino acids. Germline values: CDR1 SGDLS, CDR2 YYNGEE. The V gene end was trimmed by 3 bases and the J gene end by 4 bases; junction bases not matched to a gene: 6. CDR3 nucleotide sequence: TGTGCCAGCAGCGCAGCGGGAGCGCAGTACAATGAGCAGTTCTTC. Amino acid sequence: CASSAAGAQYNEQFF.

V usage is TRBV9 and J usage is TRBJ2-3; 7 bases align to TRBD1. The CDR3 length is 14 residues. V lost 4 bases to trimming and J lost 1 base; unmatched junction nucleotides: 3. Looked up from germline, CDR1 is SGDLS and CDR2 is YYNGEE. This chain's CDR3 is CASSFGTGTDTQYF. CDR3 bases: TGTGCCAGCAGCTTCGGGACAGGCACAGATACGCAGTATTTT.

The chain uses TRBV7-3 and TRBJ2-3; 12 bases align to TRBD2. The J segment lost 1 base and the V segment lost 5 bases, leaving 4 bases of the junction unmatched. The CDR3 is 16 amino acids. Germline CDR1 and CDR2: SGHTA and FQGTGA. CDR3 coding DNA: TGTGCCAGCAGCCGTTCTAGCGGGGGGGGCACAGATACGCAGTATTTT. Its protein product is CASSRSSGGGTDTQYF.

This sequence joins TRBV4-2 and TRBJ2-3, with 7 bases identical to TRBD2. The length of the CDR3 is 15 residues. Trimming at V came to 0 bases and at J to 5 bases, leaving 5 bases not matched to a gene. Germline V gene data show CDR1 as LGHNA and CDR2 as YNFKEQ. CDR3 protein: CASSQEFREGDTQYF. Written as DNA, the CDR3 is TGTGCCAGCAGCCAAGAGTTCAGGGAGGGAGATACGCAGTATTTT.

This clone was observed a handful of times. This chain joins TRBV27 and TRBJ1-5, with D maybe TRBD1 (6 bases). CDR3 length: 15 amino acids. The germline CDR1 and CDR2 sequences are MNHEY and SMNVEV (reference sequence). Deletions cut 4 bases from V and 6 bases from J, with 16 bases between. DNA of the CDR3: TGTGCCAGCAGTTCGGACAAGGGGGGGAGTCAGCCCCAGCATTTT. Its protein is CASSSDKGGSQPQHF.

V usage is TRBV28 and J usage is TRBJ2-7, with TRBD1 identical over 7 bases. V lost 5 bases to trimming and J lost 0 bases; unmatched junction nucleotides: 7. Looked up from germline, CDR1 is MDHEN and CDR2 is SYDVKM. There are 15 residues in the CDR3. The DNA for the CDR3 is TGTGCCAGCAGTACGCCGGGACAGCACTCCTACGAGCAGTACTTC. Its translation: CASSTPGQHSYEQYF.

V is TRBV12-5 and J is TRBJ1-1; 7 bases align to TRBD1. J lost 6 bases, V lost 3 bases, and 7 bases had no gene match. This CDR3 has 14 residues. Germline CDR1 and CDR2: LGHNT and FRNRAP. DNA of the CDR3: TGTGCTAGTGGTTTCGGACAGGAAATGGCTGAAGCTTTCTTT. Encoded protein: CASGFGQEMAEAFF.

V gene TRBV7-9 combines with J gene TRBJ2-5; 11 bases are shared with TRBD1. The end of the DNA fits TRBJ2-7 better, so the J call may be wrong. Germline CDR1 reads SEHNR; CDR2 reads FQNEAQ (reference sequence). This CDR3 is 19 amino acids long. The DNA of the CDR3 is TGTGCCAGCAGCACTGCGGGGGAGGCGGGACAGGGGGGTTCCTACGAGCAGTACTTC. Its translation is CASSTAGEAGQGGSYEQYF.

This clone was recorded only once. The chain joins TRBV11-2 to TRBJ1-4; D call uncertain. Germline V gene data show CDR1 as SGHAT and CDR2 as FQNNGV. Trimming took 0 bases from V and 7 from J, leaving 12 bases between them. CDR3 length: 15 amino acids. CDR3 residues: CASSLEGWSGEKLFF. DNA of the CDR3: TGTGCCAGCAGCTTAGAAGGGTGGAGCGGTGAAAAACTGTTTTTT.

CDR3 amino acids: CASREGVTGELFF. The CDR3 DNA sequence: TGTGCCAGTAGGGAAGGGGTAACCGGGGAGCTGTTTTTT. The chain couples TRBV19 to TRBJ2-2, with D tentatively TRBD1 (5 bases). Germline V gives CDR1 LNHDA, CDR2 SQIVND (reference sequence). This CDR3 contains 13 residues. The V gene lost 6 bases and the J gene lost 5 bases, with 10 bases spanning the gap.

This chain links TRBV19 with TRBJ2-7; D is possibly TRBD1 (5 bases). Germline V CDR1 and CDR2: LNHDA, SQIVND (reference sequence). This CDR3 has 16 residues. V was clipped by 3 bases and J by 4 bases, with 19 bases between them. The CDR3: CASSMDKETAVYEQYF. Here the CDR3 DNA reads TGTGCCAGTAGTATGGACAAAGAAACGGCGGTTTACGAGCAGTACTTC.

The chain joins TRBV5-4 to TRBJ2-1; 7 nucleotides align to TRBD2. Germline V CDR1 and CDR2: SGHNT, YYREEE (reference sequence). Unmatched junction bases numbered 5, after V lost 1 base and J lost 7 bases. The CDR3 has 14 amino acids. The CDR3 DNA reads TGTGCCAGCAGCTTGATCCTCGGGGGGAATGAGCAGTTCTTC. Translating gives CASSLILGGNEQFF.

The rearrangement joins TRBV5-1 to TRBJ1-4; D possibly corresponds to TRBD1 (6 bases). This CDR3 has 14 residues. Looked up from germline, CDR1 is SGHRS and CDR2 is YFSETQ. Trimming removed 2 bases from V and 6 bases from J, with 11 bases in between. The CDR3 here is CASSFGGTDEKLFF. CDR3 coding DNA: TGCGCCAGCAGCTTTGGGGGCACCGATGAAAAACTGTTTTTT.

The chain couples TRBV28 to TRBJ2-3, with 9 bases that match TRBD2. The germline V gene encodes CDR1 MDHEN and CDR2 SYDVKM. The V and J ends lost 7 bases and 4 bases, in that order; junction bases with no gene match: 6. The CDR3 loop spans 14 amino acids. The CDR3, as DNA: TGTGCCAGCAAGTCGGGACTAGCCTCAGATACGCAGTATTTT. It translates to CASKSGLASDTQYF.

This chain joins TRBV6-5 and TRBJ2-3, with a weak D call TRBD2 (6 bases). This CDR3 spans 14 amino acids. Trimming shortened V by 6 bases and J by 4 bases, and 14 bases separated the two germline ends. Germline CDR1 reads MNHEY; CDR2 reads SVGAGI. CDR3 in DNA: TGTGCCAGCAGCTTGACTAGTTCCCCAGATACGCAGTATTTT. This encodes CASSLTSSPDTQYF.

V usage is TRBV28 and J usage is TRBJ1-6; D might be TRBD1 (5 bases). The CDR3 runs 11 residues. Germline V lookup: CDR1 MDHEN, CDR2 SYDVKM. Trimming shortened V by 5 bases and J by 13 bases, and 9 bases separated the two germline ends. The CDR3 nucleotides read TGTGCCAGCAGTAAACAGGTGCCCCTCCACTTT. This encodes CASSKQVPLHF.

This clone was seen a single time. The chain employs TRBV28 and TRBJ1-2, with D tentatively TRBD1 (5 bases). CDR3 length equals 14 residues. V was trimmed by 3 bases and J by 10 bases, leaving 18 bases between them. Germline-derived CDR1 and CDR2 are MDHEN and SYDVKM. The CDR3 sequence: CASSLGFGRADYTF. CDR3 bases: TGTGCCAGCAGTTTGGGGTTCGGCAGGGCCGACTACACCTTC.